The rows below give T cell receptor beta chains drawn from one sample of a study of control samples from healthy donors and cancer patients. The table came from immunoSEQ multiplex PCR; TCRdb's copy has only in-frame clones and leaves some out. This table holds around 41,000 clones, around 83% found once. Input material: PBMCs. The receptors shown here come from a woman aged 55-69 years with lung cancer. The CDR3 runs from the conserved cysteine through the conserved F or W. A D gene is named only where the DNA matches it firmly. Size values are once, few and many counts, or a class for expanded clones, and some rows have none.

few	TRBV29-1	-	TRBJ1-2	CSALSHWGYTF	TGCAGCGCCTTATCCCACTGGGGCTACACCTTC
-	TRBV7-3	-	TRBJ2-2	CASSPGLSYTGELFF	TGTGCCAGCAGCCCCGGACTCTCCTACACCGGGGAGCTGTTTTTT
-	TRBV19	-	TRBJ1-6	CASSSRDTSPGTLHF	TGTGCCAGTAGTTCGAGGGACACTTCTCCCGGGACCCTCCACTTT
medium-sized	TRBV7-8	-	TRBJ1-6	CASSPRTVGDSPLHF	TGTGCCAGCAGCCCGCGGACCGTGGGGGATTCACCCCTCCACTTT
once	TRBV6-1	TRBD1	TRBJ2-1	CASGETGVDEQFF	TGTGCCAGCGGTGAGACAGGGGTCGATGAGCAGTTCTTC
-	TRBV18	-	TRBJ1-2	CASSLRGGLWLGYTF	TGTGCCAGCTCACTCAGAGGGGGGCTATGGCTTGGCTACACCTTC
-	TRBV5-1	-	TRBJ1-1	CASFPGSGNTEAFF	TGCGCCAGCTTTCCGGGGTCTGGGAACACTGAAGCTTTCTTT
-	TRBV23-1	TRBD1	TRBJ2-7	CASSPGRTGSFYEQYF	TGCGCCAGCAGTCCCGGACGGACAGGGTCCTTCTACGAGCAGTACTTC
-	TRBV12-3/TRBV12-4	-	TRBJ1-6	CATSDGADSPLHF	TGTGCCACCTCCGACGGGGCGGATTCACCCCTCCACTTT
-	TRBV7-2	-	TRBJ2-1	CASSLQPPARRNEQFF	TGTGCCAGCAGCTTACAGCCCCCCGCTCGGCGGAATGAGCAGTTCTTC
-	TRBV4-1	-	TRBJ2-7	CASSQGLGEQYF	TGCGCCAGCAGCCAAGGGCTGGGGGAGCAGTACTTC
-	TRBV7-3	-	TRBJ2-1	CASSPSNHNEQFF	TGTGCCAGCAGCCCGAGTAACCACAATGAGCAGTTCTTC
-	TRBV5-4	-	TRBJ1-2	CETTPGGSTPGGGYTF	TGTGAAACAACCCCCGGCGGATCCACCCCGGGAGGTGGCTACACCTTC
-	TRBV19	TRBD1	TRBJ1-5	CASSRQGAWNQPQHF	TGTGCCAGTAGCAGACAGGGGGCGTGGAATCAGCCCCAGCATTTT
-	TRBV3-1/TRBV3-2	-	TRBJ2-7	CASSQEGSEQYF	TGTGCCAGCAGCCAAGAGGGGAGCGAGCAGTACTTC
-	TRBV7-9	-	TRBJ1-1	CASSSEVITEAFF	TGTGCCAGCAGCTCAGAGGTGATTACTGAAGCTTTCTTT
-	TRBV4-1	-	TRBJ1-2	CASSQQRGDGYTF	TGCGCCAGCAGCCAACAGAGGGGGGATGGCTACACCTTC
-	TRBV9	TRBD2	TRBJ2-5	CASSATRTSGGETQYF	TGTGCCAGCAGTGCTACTCGGACTAGCGGGGGAGAGACCCAGTACTTC
-	TRBV7-9	TRBD1	TRBJ1-2	CAIQEGSDRDDGYTF	TGTGCCATTCAGGAAGGTTCGGACAGGGATGATGGCTACACCTTC
few	TRBV12-5	-	TRBJ2-3	CASGLAGVTDTQYF	TGTGCTAGTGGTTTGGCAGGAGTTACAGATACGCAGTATTTT
-	TRBV9	-	TRBJ2-4	CASSVSRDLNIQYF	TGTGCCAGCAGCGTATCAAGGGATCTTAACATTCAGTACTTC
-	TRBV18	-	TRBJ2-7	CASSPGRQTYEQYF	TGTGCCAGCTCACCTGGGCGACAGACCTACGAGCAGTACTTC
-	TRBV6-4	TRBD1	TRBJ1-2	CASSPRGGDYYGYTF	TGTGCCAGCAGCCCCAGGGGGGGCGACTATTATGGCTACACCTTC
-	TRBV7-9	-	TRBJ2-7	CASSSGLTSYEQYF	TGTGCCAGCAGCTCGGGACTGACCTCCTACGAGCAGTACTTC
-	TRBV29-1	-	TRBJ2-3	CSVFWDTDTQYF	TGCAGCGTTTTTTGGGACACAGATACGCAGTATTTT
-	TRBV20-1	-	TRBJ2-1	CSATRVNEQFF	TGCAGTGCTACTAGGGTCAATGAGCAGTTCTTC
once	TRBV19	-	TRBJ2-2	CASSILKTQNTGELFF	TGTGCCAGTAGCATATTGAAGACTCAGAACACCGGGGAGCTGTTTTTT
-	TRBV6-5	TRBD1	TRBJ1-4	CASSYSTGSREKLFF	TGTGCCAGCAGTTACTCGACAGGGAGTAGGGAAAAACTGTTTTTT
-	TRBV12-5	-	TRBJ2-2	CASAWGMNTGELFF	TGTGCTAGTGCCTGGGGGATGAACACCGGGGAGCTGTTTTTT
few	TRBV11-2	-	TRBJ1-6	CASSLGGTGMGSPLHF	TGTGCCAGCAGCTTAGGGGGCACAGGGATGGGTTCACCCCTCCACTTT
-	TRBV5-5	TRBD1	TRBJ1-2	CASSLGQGVDYGYTF	TGTGCCAGCAGCTTGGGACAGGGTGTAGACTATGGCTACACCTTC
-	TRBV18	-	TRBJ1-1	CASSPTGNTEAFF	TGTGCCAGCTCACCAACGGGGAACACTGAAGCTTTCTTT
-	TRBV7-6	-	TRBJ1-5	CASSLVSRTYSNQPQHF	TGTGCCAGCAGCTTAGTTTCCAGAACCTATAGCAATCAGCCCCAGCATTTT
-	TRBV9	TRBD2	TRBJ2-7	CASSVGFGREDYEQYF	TGTGCCAGCAGCGTAGGCTTTGGGCGGGAGGACTACGAGCAGTACTTC
-	TRBV10-3	TRBD1	TRBJ1-5	CAIRDRVEQPQHF	TGTGCCATCAGAGACAGGGTTGAACAGCCCCAGCATTTT
-	TRBV2	-	TRBJ2-3	CASSELVTDTQYF	TGTGCCAGCAGTGAACTAGTAACAGATACGCAGTATTTT
-	TRBV6-5	-	TRBJ1-2	CASSYSTTEYGYTF	TGTGCCAGCAGTTACTCGACCACAGAGTATGGCTACACCTTC
-	TRBV25-1	-	TRBJ2-1	CASNQGGNEQFF	TGTGCCAGCAATCAAGGGGGGAATGAGCAGTTCTTC
-	TRBV2	TRBD1	TRBJ1-5	CASSAQGARQPQHF	TGTGCCAGCAGTGCACAGGGGGCGCGTCAGCCCCAGCATTTT
-	TRBV7-7	-	TRBJ2-2	CASSLDLESANTGELFF	TGTGCCAGCAGCTTAGATCTAGAGAGCGCGAACACCGGGGAGCTGTTTTTT
-	TRBV5-1	TRBD2	TRBJ2-7	CASSGGLAGVEQYF	TGCGCCAGCAGCGGAGGACTAGCGGGAGTCGAGCAGTACTTC
-	TRBV28	-	TRBJ1-1	CASSLSLLRLIRSTEAFF	TGTGCCAGCAGCCTCTCCCTCCTCCGGCTCATCCGGTCGACTGAAGCTTTCTTT
-	TRBV25-1	-	TRBJ2-7	CASSEYFHEQYF	TGTGCCAGCAGTGAATATTTCCACGAGCAGTACTTC
-	TRBV10-3	-	TRBJ1-6	CAISLQGENSPLHF	TGTGCCATCAGCCTACAGGGAGAAAATTCACCCCTCCACTTT
-	TRBV19	-	TRBJ2-7	CASSAKADYEQYF	TGTGCCAGTAGTGCCAAGGCGGACTACGAGCAGTACTTC
-	TRBV5-4	-	TRBJ2-5	CASNPRGQLQETQYF	TGTGCCAGCAATCCCCGGGGCCAGCTCCAAGAGACCCAGTACTTC